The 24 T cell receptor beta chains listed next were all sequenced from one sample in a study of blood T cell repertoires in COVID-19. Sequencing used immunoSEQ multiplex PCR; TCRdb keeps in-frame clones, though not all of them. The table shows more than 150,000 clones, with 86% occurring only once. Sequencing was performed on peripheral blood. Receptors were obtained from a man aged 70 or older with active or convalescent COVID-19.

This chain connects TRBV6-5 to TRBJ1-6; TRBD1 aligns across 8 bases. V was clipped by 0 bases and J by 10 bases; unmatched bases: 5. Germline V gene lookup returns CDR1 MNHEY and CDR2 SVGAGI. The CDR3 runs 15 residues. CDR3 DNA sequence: TGTGCCAGCAGTTACTCCGGACAGGGCGGATCACCCCTCCACTTT. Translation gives CASSYSGQGGSPLHF.

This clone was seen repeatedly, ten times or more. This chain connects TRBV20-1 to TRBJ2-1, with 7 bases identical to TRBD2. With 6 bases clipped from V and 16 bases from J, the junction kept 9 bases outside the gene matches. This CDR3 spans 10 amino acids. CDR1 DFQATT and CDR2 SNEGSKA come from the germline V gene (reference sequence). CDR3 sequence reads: CSAGGDRSFF. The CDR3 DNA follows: TGCAGTGCGGGAGGGGACCGAAGTTTCTTC.

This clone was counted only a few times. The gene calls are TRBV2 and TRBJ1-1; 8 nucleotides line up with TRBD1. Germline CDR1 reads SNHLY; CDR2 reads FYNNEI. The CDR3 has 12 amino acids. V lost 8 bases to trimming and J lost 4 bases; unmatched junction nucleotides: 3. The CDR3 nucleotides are TGTGCCAGCGCAACAGGGGGCACTGAAGCTTTCTTT. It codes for CASATGGTEAFF.

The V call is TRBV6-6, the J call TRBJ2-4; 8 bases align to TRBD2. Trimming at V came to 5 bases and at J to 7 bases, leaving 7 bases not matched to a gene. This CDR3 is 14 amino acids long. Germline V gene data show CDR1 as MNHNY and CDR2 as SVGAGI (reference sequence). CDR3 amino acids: CASSRSGSGNIQYF. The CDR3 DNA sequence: TGTGCCAGCAGTAGGAGCGGGAGTGGGAACATTCAGTACTTC.

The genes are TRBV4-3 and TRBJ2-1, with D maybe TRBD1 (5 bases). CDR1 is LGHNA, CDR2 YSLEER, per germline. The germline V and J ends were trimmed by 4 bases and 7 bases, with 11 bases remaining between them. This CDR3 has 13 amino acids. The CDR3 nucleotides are TGCGCCAGCAGCCCAAAGGGGATTAATGAGCAGTTCTTC. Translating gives CASSPKGINEQFF.

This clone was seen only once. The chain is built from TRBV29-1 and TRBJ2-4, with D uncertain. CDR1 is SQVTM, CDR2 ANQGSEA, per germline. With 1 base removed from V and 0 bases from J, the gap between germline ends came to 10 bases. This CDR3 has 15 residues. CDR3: CSVEVPTTAKNIQYF. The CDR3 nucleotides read TGCAGCGTTGAAGTCCCCACTACAGCCAAAAACATTCAGTACTTC.

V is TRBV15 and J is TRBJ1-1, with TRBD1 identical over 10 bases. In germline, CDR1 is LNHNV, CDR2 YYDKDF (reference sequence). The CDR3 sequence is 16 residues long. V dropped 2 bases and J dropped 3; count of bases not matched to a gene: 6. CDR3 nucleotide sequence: TGTGCCACCAGCAGACCAATCGGACAGGGGGACACTGAAGCTTTCTTT. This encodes CATSRPIGQGDTEAFF.

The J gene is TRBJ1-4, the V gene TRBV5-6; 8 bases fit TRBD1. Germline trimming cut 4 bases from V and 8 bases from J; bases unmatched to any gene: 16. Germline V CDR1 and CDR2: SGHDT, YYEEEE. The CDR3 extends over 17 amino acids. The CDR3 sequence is CASSHQGQAVQREKLFF. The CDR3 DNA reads TGTGCCAGCAGCCACCAGGGACAGGCGGTACAGAGGGAAAAACTGTTTTTT.

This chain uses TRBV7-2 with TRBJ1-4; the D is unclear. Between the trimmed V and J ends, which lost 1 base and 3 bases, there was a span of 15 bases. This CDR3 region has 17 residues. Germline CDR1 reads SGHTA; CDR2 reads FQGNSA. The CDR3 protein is CASSLVATARANEKLFF. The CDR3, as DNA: TGTGCCAGCAGCTTAGTAGCCACAGCGCGGGCTAATGAAAAACTGTTTTTT. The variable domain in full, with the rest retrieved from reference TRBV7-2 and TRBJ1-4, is GAGVSQSPSNKVTEKGKDVELRCDPISGHTALYWYRQSLGQGLEFLIYFQGNSAPDKSGLPSDRFSAERTGGSVSTLTIQRTQQEDSAVYLCASSLVATARANEKLFFGSGTQLSVL.

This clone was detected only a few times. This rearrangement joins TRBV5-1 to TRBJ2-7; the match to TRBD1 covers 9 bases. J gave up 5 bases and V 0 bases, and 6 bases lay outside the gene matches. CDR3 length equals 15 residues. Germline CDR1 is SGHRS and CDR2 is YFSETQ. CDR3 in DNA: TGCGCCAGCAGCTTGGCCGGACAGGGGAATGACGAGCAGTACTTC. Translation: CASSLAGQGNDEQYF.

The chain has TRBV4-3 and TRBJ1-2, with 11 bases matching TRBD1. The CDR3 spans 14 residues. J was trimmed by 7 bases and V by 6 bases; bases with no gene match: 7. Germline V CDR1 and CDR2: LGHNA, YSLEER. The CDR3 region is CASSPGQGAGGYTF. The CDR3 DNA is TGCGCCAGCAGTCCTGGACAGGGGGCGGGTGGCTACACCTTC.

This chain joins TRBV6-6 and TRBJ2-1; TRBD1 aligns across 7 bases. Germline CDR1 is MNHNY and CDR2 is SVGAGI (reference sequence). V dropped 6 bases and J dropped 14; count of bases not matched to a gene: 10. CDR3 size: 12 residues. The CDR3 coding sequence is TGTGCCAGCAGCCCAACAGGGGCAGTTAAGTTCTTC. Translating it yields CASSPTGAVKFF.

CDR3 region: CASSTGDTQYF. DNA of the CDR3: TGTGCCAGTAGTACAGGGGATACGCAGTATTTT. The genes are TRBV19 and TRBJ2-3; tentatively, D is TRBD1 (5 bases). CDR3 length: 11 amino acids. Germline V gives CDR1 LNHDA, CDR2 SQIVND (reference sequence). Trimming removed 4 bases at V and 6 bases at J, with 5 bases between.

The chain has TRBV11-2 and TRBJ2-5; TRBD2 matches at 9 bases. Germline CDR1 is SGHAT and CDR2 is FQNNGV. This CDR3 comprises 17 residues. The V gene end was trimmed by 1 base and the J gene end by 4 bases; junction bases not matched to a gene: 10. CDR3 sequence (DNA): TGTGCCAGCAGCTTAGGAGGGCTAGCGGGGACCCGAGAGACCCAGTACTTC. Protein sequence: CASSLGGLAGTRETQYF.

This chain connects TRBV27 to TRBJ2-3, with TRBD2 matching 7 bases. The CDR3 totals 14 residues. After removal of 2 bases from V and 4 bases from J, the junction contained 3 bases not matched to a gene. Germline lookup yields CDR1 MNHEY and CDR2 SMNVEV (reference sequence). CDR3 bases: TGTGCCAGCAGTTTAATGGCGGGAGCAGATACGCAGTATTTT. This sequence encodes CASSLMAGADTQYF.

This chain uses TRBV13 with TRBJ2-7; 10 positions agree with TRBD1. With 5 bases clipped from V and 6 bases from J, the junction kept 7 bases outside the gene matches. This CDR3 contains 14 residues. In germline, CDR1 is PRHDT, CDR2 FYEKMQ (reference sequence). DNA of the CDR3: TGTGCCAGCAGCCCGCGGACAGGGGGTGGCGAGCAGTACTTC. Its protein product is CASSPRTGGGEQYF.

CDR3 nucleotides: TGTGCCAGCAGTTCCGGGACAGGGGTTCGCGGTGAAAAACTGTTTTTT. This translates into CASSSGTGVRGEKLFF. The V call is TRBV27, the J call TRBJ1-4; 10 bases match TRBD1. CDR3 size: 16 residues. CDR1 and CDR2 (germline): MNHEY, SMNVEV (reference sequence). After removal of 4 bases from V and 7 bases from J, the junction contained 9 bases not matched to a gene.

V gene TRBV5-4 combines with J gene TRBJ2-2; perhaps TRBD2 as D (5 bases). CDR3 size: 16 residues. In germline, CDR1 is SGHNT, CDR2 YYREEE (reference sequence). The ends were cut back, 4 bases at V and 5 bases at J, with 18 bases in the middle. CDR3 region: CASSQVRGGGTGELFF. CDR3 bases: TGTGCCAGCAGCCAGGTGCGAGGAGGTGGGACCGGGGAGCTGTTTTTT.

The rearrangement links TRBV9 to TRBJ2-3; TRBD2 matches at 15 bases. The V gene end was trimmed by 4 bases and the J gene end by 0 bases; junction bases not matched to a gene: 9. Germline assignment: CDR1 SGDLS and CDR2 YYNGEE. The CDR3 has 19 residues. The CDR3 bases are TGTGCCAGCAGCCCCAGATGGACTAGCGGGGGGGGTAGCACAGATACGCAGTATTTT. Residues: CASSPRWTSGGGSTDTQYF.

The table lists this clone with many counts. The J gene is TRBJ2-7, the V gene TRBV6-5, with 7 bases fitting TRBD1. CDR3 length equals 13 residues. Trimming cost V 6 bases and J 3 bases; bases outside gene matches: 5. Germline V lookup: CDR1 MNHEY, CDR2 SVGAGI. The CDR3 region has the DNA TGTGCCAGCAGCCGGGACAGCCTCTACGAGCAGTACTTC. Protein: CASSRDSLYEQYF.

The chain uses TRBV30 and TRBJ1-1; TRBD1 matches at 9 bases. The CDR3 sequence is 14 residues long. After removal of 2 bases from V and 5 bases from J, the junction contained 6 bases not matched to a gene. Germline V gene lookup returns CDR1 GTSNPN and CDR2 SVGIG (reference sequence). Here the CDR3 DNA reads TGTGCCTGGAGTTCGACAGGGGGGGGGACTGAAGCTTTCTTT. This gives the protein CAWSSTGGGTEAFF.

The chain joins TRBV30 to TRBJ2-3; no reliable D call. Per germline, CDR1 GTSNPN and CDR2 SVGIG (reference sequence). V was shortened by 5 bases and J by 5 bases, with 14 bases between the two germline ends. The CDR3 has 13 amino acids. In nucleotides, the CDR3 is TGTGCCTGGCGTCCCCGAAACATAGATACGCAGTATTTT. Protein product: CAWRPRNIDTQYF.

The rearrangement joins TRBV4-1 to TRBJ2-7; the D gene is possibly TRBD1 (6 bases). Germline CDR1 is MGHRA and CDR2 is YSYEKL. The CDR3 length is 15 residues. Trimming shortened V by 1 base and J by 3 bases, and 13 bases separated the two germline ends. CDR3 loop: CASSQAGGQSYEQYF. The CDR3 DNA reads TGCGCCAGCAGCCAAGCTGGTGGACAGAGCTACGAGCAGTACTTC.

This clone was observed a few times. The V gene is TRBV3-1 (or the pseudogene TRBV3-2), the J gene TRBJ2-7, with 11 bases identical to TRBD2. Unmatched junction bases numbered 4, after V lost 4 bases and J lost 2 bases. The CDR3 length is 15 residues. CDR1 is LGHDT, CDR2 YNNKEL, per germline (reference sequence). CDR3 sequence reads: CASSPGLAATYEQYF. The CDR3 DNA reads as TGTGCCAGCAGCCCGGGACTAGCGGCTACCTACGAGCAGTACTTC.